This T cell receptor (beta chain) appears in the sequencing data of a study of cytomegalovirus exposure and HLA in healthy donors. Of note for this clone: Its antigen is not known.

V was clipped by 0 bases and J by 1 base, with 12 bases between them. Per the germline V gene, CDR1 is LGHNA and CDR2 is YNFKEQ. This CDR3 is built from 17 residues. A multiplex PCR was run with 60 Vbeta primers and 13 Jbeta primers. The method was immunoSEQ multiplex PCR; TCRdb's version includes in-frame clones alone and lacks a portion of them. The repertoire consists of over 150,000 clones, with over 65% occurring once and the leading ten covering 0.098%. Study-wide results and limits: A later analysis linked a missense variant in DCLRE1C to the trimming of TCR beta V and J genes.

J is TRBJ2-2 and V is TRBV4-2; maybe TRBD1 (6 bases). The sequencing sample was made of PBMCs. This receptor was taken from a boy between 2 and 10 years old in good health and CMV-seronegative. The CDR3 bases are TGTGCCAGCAGCCAAGATACCGCAGGGGTGAACACCGGGGAGCTGTTTTTT. This encodes CASSQDTAGVNTGELFF.